Listed below are T cell receptor beta chains from one sample, sequenced in a study of regulatory T cells in long-lasting Graves disease. TCRdb re-analysed the multiplex PCR reads in MiXCR, keeping a single row per CDR3 protein. The sample lists a few hundred thousand distinct CDR3 sequences; 12% to 15% were seen once. This same sample was also taken into another study, of T cells in Graves' hyperthyroidism and ophthalmopathy.

The sequences come from peripheral blood mononuclear cells (PBMCs), collected at new diagnosis, from a patient treated with antithyroid drugs. These TCRs come from a woman between 45 and 65 years old with Graves disease. The CDR3 runs from the conserved cysteine through the conserved F or W. A D gene is named only where the DNA matches it firmly. Only part of the rows carry a size: once, few, many, or a class if the clone is expanded.

J gene	V gene	clone size	D gene	CDR3 DNA	CDR3 protein
TRBJ1-1	TRBV6-1	NA	NA	TGTGCCAGCAGACCTCGGACAGCCAGTGAAGCTTTCTTT	CASRPRTASEAFF
TRBJ1-2	TRBV6-2/TRBV6-3	many	NA	TGTGCCAGCAGAAGACAGAACTATGGCTACACCTTC	CASRRQNYGYTF
TRBJ1-3	TRBV11-2	few	NA	TGTGCCAGCAGCTTAGATACCCGGGCTGGAAACACCATATATTTT	CASSLDTRAGNTIYF
TRBJ2-5	TRBV5-1	NA	NA	TGCGCCAGCAGCTGGCGACTAGGGAAAGAGACCCAGTACTTC	CASSWRLGKETQYF
TRBJ2-1	TRBV27	many	NA	TGTGCCAGCAGTTCGACAGGATACAATGAGCAGTTCTTC	CASSSTGYNEQFF
TRBJ2-7	TRBV5-1	many	NA	TGCGCCAGCAGCTTGGCGCCGGGCGGGGGCAGCTCCTACGAGCAGTACTTC	CASSLAPGGGSSYEQYF
TRBJ2-3	TRBV3-1	NA	TRBD2	TGTGCCAGCAGCCTTAGCGGGACATCCACAGATACGCAGTATTTT	CASSLSGTSTDTQYF
TRBJ1-2	TRBV20-1	few	TRBD1	TGCAGTGCTAGGGGACAGGGGGCCTTCTATGGCTACACCTTC	CSARGQGAFYGYTF
TRBJ2-1	TRBV28	many	TRBD2	TGTGCCAGCAGTTCGGGCCTCGCTGCGGGAGGCCCCGGCAATGAGCAGTTCTTC	CASSSGLAAGGPGNEQFF
TRBJ2-7	TRBV11-2	NA	NA	TGTGCCAGCAGCTTAGGGTTGTGGGGCGGACCCTACGAGCAGTACTTC	CASSLGLWGGPYEQYF
TRBJ2-1	TRBV11-2	many	TRBD2	TGTGCCAGCAGCTTAGATCAGGCGGGAGCTACCTACAATGAGCAGTTCTTC	CASSLDQAGATYNEQFF
TRBJ2-1	TRBV4-1	NA	NA	TGCGCCAGCAGCCCCTGGAAGGGTGTAGGGAGGCAGTTCTTC	CASSPWKGVGRQFF
TRBJ1-2	TRBV25-1	NA	NA	TGTGCCAGCAGTGAATATTTCGCAGCAACCCGAGAGAATGAAAGGAACTATGGCTACACCTTC	CASSEYFAATRENERNYGYTF
TRBJ1-1	TRBV6-1	NA	NA	TGTGCCAGCAGCTTCACCCCCCCCGGGGACACTGAAGCTTTCTTT	CASSFTPPGDTEAFF
TRBJ1-3	TRBV11-2	many	NA	TGTGCCAGCAGCAAGGTCGGGGTTGCGGGAAACACCATATATTTT	CASSKVGVAGNTIYF
TRBJ1-1	TRBV18	NA	TRBD1	TGTGCCAGCTCACCTAAACCCCCGGGACAGGGGCTCAACACTGAAGCTTTCTTT	CASSPKPPGQGLNTEAFF
TRBJ2-1	TRBV10-3	NA	TRBD2	TGTGCCATCACACCAAGGGAGGGCCCCAAGCAGTTCTTC	CAITPREGPKQFF
TRBJ2-1	TRBV28	few	TRBD2	TGTGCCAGCAGTAGCGGGAATAACAATGAGCAGTTCTTC	CASSSGNNNEQFF
TRBJ2-2	TRBV7-9	many	TRBD2	TGTGCCAGCAGCTTTTCTTTAGCGGGAGAACTCACCGGGGAGCTGTTTTTT	CASSFSLAGELTGELFF
TRBJ2-3	TRBV5-1	many	TRBD2	TGCGCCAGCAGCCGGACTAGCGGCGTCACAGATACGCAGTATTTT	CASSRTSGVTDTQYF
TRBJ1-6	TRBV7-9	NA	NA	TGTGCCAGCAGCTTAGTTGGGACAAATAATTCACCCCTCCACTTT	CASSLVGTNNSPLHF
TRBJ2-3	TRBV7-6	many	NA	TGTGCCAGCAGCTTTTTCGTGGCGGATACGCAGTATTTT	CASSFFVADTQYF
TRBJ2-5	TRBV7-9	few	NA	TGTGCCAGCAGCTTCAGAAGGTCCGAAGACGTCTACTTC	CASSFRRSEDVYF
TRBJ2-2	TRBV11-1	many	NA	TGTGCCAGCAGCTTAGAAGTTCCCCTCCTGGCCGGGGAGCTGTTTTTT	CASSLEVPLLAGELFF
TRBJ2-1	TRBV7-6	NA	NA	TGTGCCAGCAGCTCCGGGGTCGGCAATGAGCAGTTCTTC	CASSSGVGNEQFF
TRBJ2-4	TRBV28	many	TRBD2	TGTGCCAGCACTTGGGGGAGGGGCTTTTCCAAAAACATTCAGTACTTC	CASTWGRGFSKNIQYF
TRBJ1-6	TRBV20-1	many	NA	TGCAGTGCTAGCCACAGACGGAGTGATAATTCACCCCTCCACTTT	CSASHRRSDNSPLHF
TRBJ1-4	TRBV15	NA	NA	TGTGCCACCAGCAGAGATCCCCGTCAGTTTAATGAAAAACTGTTTTTT	CATSRDPRQFNEKLFF
TRBJ1-5	TRBV28	many	NA	TGTGCCAGCAGGAGGGGGAGTTTAGGTCAGCCCCAGCATTTT	CASRRGSLGQPQHF
TRBJ2-1	TRBV6-1	NA	NA	TGTGCCAGTACCCGGGACGGGACCTACAATGAGCAGTTCTTC	CASTRDGTYNEQFF
TRBJ1-3	TRBV27	many	NA	TGTGCCAGCAGTCCTGGGACGAGCACTGGAAACACCATATATTTT	CASSPGTSTGNTIYF
TRBJ2-7	TRBV30	many	NA	TGTGCCTGGGTTGGACAGCCGACCTACGAGCAGTACTTC	CAWVGQPTYEQYF
TRBJ2-1	TRBV12-3/TRBV12-4	many	TRBD1	TGTGCCAGCAGTTTGAGGGGACAGGGCCACAATGAGCAGTTCTTC	CASSLRGQGHNEQFF
TRBJ2-3	TRBV9	NA	NA	TGTGCCAGCAGCGGAACCGGGACCCCGGGCACAGATACGCAGTATTTT	CASSGTGTPGTDTQYF
TRBJ2-3	TRBV4-1	few	NA	TGCGCCAGCAGCCAGGCGGACGGAAGCACAGATACGCAGTATTTT	CASSQADGSTDTQYF
TRBJ2-3	TRBV7-9	NA	TRBD2	TGTGCCAGCAGCTTAGATTTACTAGCGGGAGTGGCAGATACGCAGTATTTT	CASSLDLLAGVADTQYF
TRBJ2-2	TRBV7-9	NA	TRBD1	TGTGCCAGCAGCCCCGACAGGGGGGAAACGGTCGGGGAGCTGTTTTTT	CASSPDRGETVGELFF
TRBJ1-2	TRBV28	many	NA	TGTGCCAGCAGCTTAATGGGTTCCTATGGCTACACCTTC	CASSLMGSYGYTF
TRBJ2-5	TRBV5-5	many	NA	TGTGCCAGCAGCTTGTCCGTGATTCAAGAGACCCAGTACTTC	CASSLSVIQETQYF
TRBJ2-7	TRBV11-2	many	NA	TGTGCCAGCAGCTTAGTTACAGGGAGCTCCTACGAGCAGTACTTC	CASSLVTGSSYEQYF
TRBJ2-3	TRBV18	NA	TRBD2	TGTGCCAGCTCACCACTAACTAGCGGAGTCCGGGGAGATACGCAGTATTTT	CASSPLTSGVRGDTQYF
TRBJ1-1	TRBV5-6	many	NA	TGTGCCAGCAGCTTGGTCTCCGGGCGCACTGAAGCTTTCTTT	CASSLVSGRTEAFF